A single sample gave rise to the 20 T cell receptor beta chains below, sequenced in a study of beta chain features in type 1 diabetes. Of the isolated RNA, all was reverse transcribed, and so the sequenced material was expressed TCRB transcripts. Data came from immunoSEQ multiplex PCR; TCRdb stores just in-frame clones and leaves some out. The sample consists of 600,000 to 650,000 clones, around a sixth of them appearing once. Sample: naive CD4+ T cells from blood. The receptors here all came from a man between 18 and 35 years old in good health.

The table lists this clone with a few counts. This chain links TRBV19 with TRBJ2-5; D gene uncertain. Per germline, CDR1 LNHDA and CDR2 SQIVND (reference sequence). The CDR3 sequence is 16 residues long. Trimming shortened V by 0 bases and J by 4 bases, and 15 bases separated the two germline ends. CDR3 region: CASSIDRVRARETQYF. For the CDR3, the DNA is TGTGCCAGTAGTATAGATCGGGTCCGGGCTCGAGAGACCCAGTACTTC.

V is TRBV19 and J is TRBJ1-5; possible D gene TRBD1, 5 bases. The CDR3 runs to 15 residues. V was pared by 6 bases and J by 4 bases, with 16 bases between. Germline loops: CDR1 LNHDA, CDR2 SQIVND (reference sequence). The CDR3 protein is CASRHLKGVNQPQHF. In DNA form, the CDR3 reads TGTGCCAGTAGACATCTTAAAGGGGTTAATCAGCCCCAGCATTTT.

This clone showed up many times. This sequence joins TRBV18 and TRBJ2-4; no definite D call. Trimming left V 6 bases short and J 8 bases short, with 20 bases between. The V gene's germline CDR1 is KGHSH and CDR2 LQKENI. This CDR3 has 15 residues. The CDR3 loop is CASSGNIVLRDIQYF. CDR3 sequence (DNA): TGTGCCAGCTCCGGTAACATCGTACTCCGGGACATTCAGTACTTC.

V and J are TRBV30 and TRBJ1-4; D not resolved. From germline, CDR1 is GTSNPN and CDR2 SVGIG (reference sequence). The V end lost 2 bases, the J end lost 8 bases, and 15 bases lay between the germline ends. This CDR3 is built from 14 residues. The CDR3 loop reads CAWSLYTGREKLFF. CDR3 coding DNA: TGTGCCTGGAGTTTATACACCGGGAGAGAAAAACTGTTTTTT.

The chain is built from TRBV9 and TRBJ2-5, with D tentatively TRBD1 (6 bases). V gave up 0 bases and J gave up 1 base, with 13 bases separating them. The germline CDR1 and CDR2 sequences are SGDLS and YYNGEE. This CDR3 is 16 amino acids long. The CDR3 nucleotides read TGTGCCAGCAGCGTAGGGACAGTAGCCCCCCAAGAGACCCAGTACTTC. The encoded protein is CASSVGTVAPQETQYF.

This clone was found a few times. This rearrangement joins TRBV11-1 to TRBJ2-7, with 7 nucleotides matching TRBD2. The CDR3 runs 16 residues. The germline V gene encodes CDR1 SGHAT and CDR2 FQDESV (reference sequence). V lost 1 base and J lost 3; bases outside the gene matches: 9. CDR3 sequence (DNA): TGTGCCAGCAGCTTAGAGGAGCGGGACGAATACTACGAGCAGTACTTC. Protein sequence: CASSLEERDEYYEQYF.

The rearrangement links TRBV9 to TRBJ2-4; maybe TRBD1 (5 bases). Germline V CDR1 and CDR2: SGDLS, YYNGEE. The CDR3 consists of 21 residues. Trimming removed 4 bases at V and 0 bases at J, with 29 bases between. This CDR3 reads CASSSPPALARQPLAKNIQYF. The CDR3 DNA is TGTGCCAGCAGCTCACCGCCCGCCCTCGCTCGACAGCCTCTAGCCAAAAACATTCAGTACTTC.

This clone was counted a few times. This specimen includes other DNA sequences encoding the same CDR3. The CDR3 region has the DNA TGTGCCAGCAGCTTAGCGGGGGGTCGTGATCAGCCCCAGCATTTT. Amino acid sequence: CASSLAGGRDQPQHF. The chain has TRBV7-9 and TRBJ1-5, with a weak D call TRBD1 (5 bases). The germline V gene has CDR1 SEHNR and CDR2 FQNEAQ (reference sequence). Trimming took 0 bases from V and 5 from J, leaving 11 bases between them. The CDR3 sequence is 15 residues long.

There are a few counts of this clone. The gene calls are TRBV15 and TRBJ1-1, with unresolved D. V was shortened by 0 bases and J by 1 base, with 9 bases between the two germline ends. The CDR3 contains 15 residues. Germline values: CDR1 LNHNV, CDR2 YYDKDF (reference sequence). In nucleotides, the CDR3 is TGTGCCACCAGCAGAGACCCAGGTCGGAACACTGAAGCTTTCTTT. This sequence encodes CATSRDPGRNTEAFF.

The sample holds a few counts of this clone. The chain links TRBV7-3 to TRBJ2-7; TRBD2 is a possible D gene (5 bases). V lost 2 bases and J 0 bases, leaving 11 bases between the germline ends. CDR1 SGHTA and CDR2 FQGTGA come from the germline V gene. The CDR3 is 15 residues long. The CDR3 DNA sequence: TGTGCCAGCAGCTTAGGGAGCGGCAGCTCCTACGAGCAGTACTTC. Protein product: CASSLGSGSSYEQYF.

The chain has TRBV30 and TRBJ1-5; no firm D call. Trimming removed 1 base from V and 3 bases from J, with 7 bases in between. The CDR3 sequence is 13 residues long. The germline CDR1 and CDR2 sequences are GTSNPN and SVGIG (reference sequence). In DNA form, the CDR3 reads TGTGCCTGGAGTGGGAGTTTCAATCAGCCCCAGCATTTT. It is translated as CAWSGSFNQPQHF. The full variable domain, its missing parts supplied by reference TRBV30 and TRBJ1-5, is SQTIHQWPATLVQPVGSPLSLECTVEGTSNPNLYWYRQAAGRGLQLLFYSVGIGQISSEVPQNLSASRPQDRQFILSSKKLLLSDSGFYLCAWSGSFNQPQHFGDGTRLSIL.

V gene TRBV5-1 combines with J gene TRBJ2-5; no firm D call. The CDR3 is 13 amino acids. V lost 0 bases and J lost 5, with 8 bases in between. Germline CDR1 and CDR2: SGHRS and YFSETQ. The CDR3 DNA sequence: TGCGCCAGCAGCTTGGTGCCGTGGGAGACCCAGTACTTC. Translated, it gives CASSLVPWETQYF.

The CDR3 here is CAISLGLAGGQETQYF. As DNA, the CDR3 is TGTGCCATCAGCCTGGGACTAGCGGGAGGTCAAGAGACCCAGTACTTC. The chain employs TRBV10-3 and TRBJ2-5; 15 nucleotides align to TRBD2. Looked up from germline, CDR1 is ENHRY and CDR2 is SYGVKD. Unmatched junction bases numbered 4, after V lost 6 bases and J lost 2 bases. This CDR3 has 16 amino acids.

The chain recombines TRBV21-1 with TRBJ1-1. TRBV21-1 is a pseudogene locus. The CDR3 spans 11 residues. The CDR3 coding sequence is TGTGCCAGCAGCAAAGAACGTCGAGCTTTCTTT. It is translated as CASSKERRAFF.

The chain has TRBV7-6 and TRBJ2-7; 7 nucleotides line up with TRBD2. Per the germline V gene, CDR1 is SGHVS and CDR2 is FNYEAQ. The CDR3 sequence is 15 residues long. After removal of 5 bases from V and 0 bases from J, the junction contained 7 bases not matched to a gene. This CDR3 is CASSTAGTNSYEQYF. CDR3 in DNA: TGTGCCAGCAGCACGGCCGGGACTAACTCCTACGAGCAGTACTTC.

This clone has only a few counts. Different DNA sequences within this sample yield the same CDR3. The V and J genes are TRBV7-2 and TRBJ1-5; D call uncertain. Germline V gene lookup returns CDR1 SGHTA and CDR2 FQGNSA. CDR3 length: 14 residues. V lost 0 bases, J lost 2 bases, and 5 bases lay in between. Here the CDR3 reads CASSLAAGNQPQHF. In nucleotides, the CDR3 is TGTGCCAGCAGCTTAGCCGCGGGCAATCAGCCCCAGCATTTT.

This clone was observed a handful of times. The chain carries TRBV27 and TRBJ1-2, with 9 nucleotides matching TRBD1. Germline V gene sequence: CDR1 MNHEY, CDR2 SMNVEV (reference sequence). This CDR3 has 17 amino acids. The V and J ends lost 3 bases and 1 base, in that order; junction bases with no gene match: 9. The CDR3 bases are TGTGCCAGCAGTTTTCTGCCGGGACAGGGAAGTAACTATGGCTACACCTTC. Its translation is CASSFLPGQGSNYGYTF.

This clone was observed a few times. The gene calls are TRBV9 and TRBJ2-5; 11 bases agree with TRBD1. Germline loops: CDR1 SGDLS, CDR2 YYNGEE. The CDR3 loop spans 16 amino acids. J was trimmed by 4 bases and V by 3 bases; bases with no gene match: 8. CDR3 amino acids: CASSATGQGASETQYF. The CDR3 DNA follows: TGTGCCAGCAGCGCTACCGGACAGGGGGCATCAGAGACCCAGTACTTC.

The chain employs TRBV7-2 and TRBJ2-3, with a tentative D call TRBD2 (7 bases). V was trimmed by 4 bases and J by 0 bases, leaving 11 bases between them. CDR1 is SGHTA, CDR2 FQGNSA, per germline. This CDR3 has 15 amino acids. CDR3 region: CASSSRGASTDTQYF. CDR3 sequence (DNA): TGTGCCAGCAGCTCCCGGGGGGCTAGCACAGATACGCAGTATTTT.

The chain has TRBV27 and TRBJ2-7; TRBD2 matches at 10 bases. The CDR3 extends over 16 amino acids. The germline V gene has CDR1 MNHEY and CDR2 SMNVEV (reference sequence). After removal of 2 bases from V and 4 bases from J, the junction contained 8 bases not matched to a gene. The DNA of the CDR3 is TGTGCCAGCAGTTTAAGGGTAGCGGGGGGCGTATACGAGCAGTACTTC. The encoded protein is CASSLRVAGGVYEQYF.